This TCR beta chain was captured by sequencing in a study of regulatory T cells in long-lasting Graves disease. Time point denoted: newly diagnosed GD, antithyroid drugs for less than 3 months. RNA extracted from PBMCs served as the sequencing template. Germline values: CDR1 LNHNV, CDR2 YYDKDF (reference sequence). Trimming cost V 1 base and J 5 bases; bases outside gene matches: 7. The CDR3 is 15 amino acids. General observations from the study: Persistent cases favored TRBV28, TRBJ1-2 and TRBJ2-5.

Points on this clonotype: Its antigen is not identified.

Arm-PCR with iRepertoire HTBI primers amplified the CDR3 regions for these TCR beta libraries. From the multiplex PCR reads, TCRdb called clonotypes with MiXCR, one entry per CDR3 protein. The data contain 550,000 to 600,000 distinct CDR3 sequences, 15% to 20% of them singletons. The data also belong to a second study, concerning T cells in Graves' hyperthyroidism and ophthalmopathy. That study adds: Stable hyperthyroidism was separated from ophthalmopathy by a model based on 13 V-J features.

The receptor was derived from a young man with Graves disease. V usage is TRBV15 and J usage is TRBJ2-7, with TRBD2 identical over 8 bases. Sequenced material: peripheral blood mononuclear cells (PBMCs), taken at new diagnosis, from a patient treated with antithyroid drugs. The DNA for the CDR3 is TGTGCCACCAGCAGAGGGTCCGGACTAGCAAACGAGCAGTACTTC. Amino acids: CATSRGSGLANEQYF.